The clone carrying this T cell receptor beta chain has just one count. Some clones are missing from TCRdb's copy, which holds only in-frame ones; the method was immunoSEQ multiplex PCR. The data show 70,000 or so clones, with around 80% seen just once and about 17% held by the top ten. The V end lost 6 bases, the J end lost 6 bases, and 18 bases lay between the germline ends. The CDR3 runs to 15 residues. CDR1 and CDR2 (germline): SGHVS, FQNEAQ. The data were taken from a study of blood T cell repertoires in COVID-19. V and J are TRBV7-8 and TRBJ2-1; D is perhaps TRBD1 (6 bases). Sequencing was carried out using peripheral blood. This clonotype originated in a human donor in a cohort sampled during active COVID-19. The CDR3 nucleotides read TGTGCCAGCAGTATCCGGGCCCGAGGGGGCAATGAGCAGTTCTTC. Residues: CASSIRARGGNEQFF.